This is a list of T cell receptor beta chains from one sample in a study of CXCR3-negative and CXCR3-positive naive CD8 T cells. One entry per CDR3 protein, without DNA, is what TCRdb gives after re-calling the 5' RACE reads. The sample has some 130,000 distinct CDR3 sequences. Sequencing was done on a sample of naive CXCR3- CD8+ T cells from blood. The receptors stem from a human donor in good health. Some clones in this sample may be carry-over from other donors' samples. The CDR3 runs from the conserved cysteine through the conserved F or W.

J gene: TRBJ1-1
V gene: TRBV29-1
CDR3 protein: CSVVGWGAEAFF

J gene: TRBJ1-1
V gene: TRBV4-3
CDR3 protein: CASSQGTPGNTEAFF

J gene: TRBJ2-7
V gene: TRBV6-1
CDR3 protein: CASSEFRGVYEQYF

J gene: TRBJ2-7
V gene: TRBV28
CDR3 protein: CASISPGKYEQYF

J gene: TRBJ2-7
V gene: TRBV5-1
CDR3 protein: CASSPGVPYEQYF

J gene: TRBJ2-7
V gene: TRBV7-2
CDR3 protein: CASSLMTKPYEQYF

J gene: TRBJ1-1
V gene: TRBV7-6
CDR3 protein: CASSLSGGYTEAFF

J gene: TRBJ2-5
V gene: TRBV6-5
CDR3 protein: CASSPDRAGTQYF

J gene: TRBJ1-1
V gene: TRBV29-1
CDR3 protein: CSGRQADVDTEAFF

J gene: TRBJ2-1
V gene: TRBV12-3/TRBV12-4
CDR3 protein: CASSLAYNEQFF

J gene: TRBJ2-7
V gene: TRBV29-1
CDR3 protein: CSVEGSSVGPYEQYF

J gene: TRBJ2-7
V gene: TRBV5-5
CDR3 protein: CASSHVDGADEQYF

J gene: TRBJ2-7
V gene: TRBV19
CDR3 protein: CASSIFVSEDPYEQYF

J gene: TRBJ1-2
V gene: TRBV7-9
CDR3 protein: CASSSPATRDPSYGYTF

J gene: TRBJ1-5
V gene: TRBV7-9
CDR3 protein: CASSLASLNSNQPQHF

J gene: TRBJ2-7
V gene: TRBV5-1
CDR3 protein: CASSAGTGIYEQYF

J gene: TRBJ2-1
V gene: TRBV12-3/TRBV12-4
CDR3 protein: CASTLSRGTEQFF

J gene: TRBJ1-2
V gene: TRBV5-1
CDR3 protein: CASSSRRDSRLINYGYTF

J gene: TRBJ2-7
V gene: TRBV28
CDR3 protein: CASSSQLYEQYF

J gene: TRBJ2-5
V gene: TRBV5-1
CDR3 protein: CASSSGTSGFQETQYF

J gene: TRBJ2-1
V gene: TRBV23-1
CDR3 protein: CASPGLGKRDEQFF

J gene: TRBJ2-1
V gene: TRBV7-6
CDR3 protein: CASSFIPQGGSYNEQFF

J gene: TRBJ2-7
V gene: TRBV4-1
CDR3 protein: CASSRGGLSSYEQYF

J gene: TRBJ2-7
V gene: TRBV4-1
CDR3 protein: CASSQVTGLPHEQYF

J gene: TRBJ2-2
V gene: TRBV29-1
CDR3 protein: CSASGSNTGELFF

J gene: TRBJ2-1
V gene: TRBV15
CDR3 protein: CATAHRGYNEQFF

J gene: TRBJ2-1
V gene: TRBV3-2
CDR3 protein: CASSQVEGADSRYEQFF

J gene: TRBJ2-7
V gene: TRBV2
CDR3 protein: CASKYPTYEQYF

J gene: TRBJ1-4
V gene: TRBV19
CDR3 protein: CASSLGMVAEKLFF

J gene: TRBJ1-4
V gene: TRBV6-6
CDR3 protein: CASSSGDYTNEKLFF

J gene: TRBJ2-1
V gene: TRBV5-1
CDR3 protein: CASSLGGFLGQFF

J gene: TRBJ1-2
V gene: TRBV13
CDR3 protein: CASSSLSREGGYTF

J gene: TRBJ1-6
V gene: TRBV20-1
CDR3 protein: CSASGTGSDNSPLHF

J gene: TRBJ1-1
V gene: TRBV29-1
CDR3 protein: CSVETGHSNTEAFF

J gene: TRBJ2-2
V gene: TRBV7-6
CDR3 protein: CASSLAKGNTGELFF

J gene: TRBJ2-1
V gene: TRBV18
CDR3 protein: CASSETLTTGQVYNEQFF

J gene: TRBJ2-7
V gene: TRBV7-2
CDR3 protein: CASSTSGTAYEQYF

J gene: TRBJ1-1
V gene: TRBV3-1
CDR3 protein: CASSQEAYRAVNTEAFF

J gene: TRBJ2-7
V gene: TRBV7-9
CDR3 protein: CASSSFTGTDTYEQYF

J gene: TRBJ2-1
V gene: TRBV7-3
CDR3 protein: CASSLDVLYNEQFF

J gene: TRBJ2-1
V gene: TRBV19
CDR3 protein: CASLPPSGAYNEQFF